The rows below give T cell receptor beta chains drawn from one sample of a study of cytomegalovirus exposure and HLA in healthy donors. Repertoires were generated with immunoSEQ multiplex PCR, while TCRdb's copy carries only in-frame clones and drops some. The repertoire consists of 150,000 to 200,000 clones, with nearly 80% occurring once and the leading ten covering 6% to 7%. Sequencing was carried out using PBMCs. Source of these receptors: a man aged 40-49 years in good health and CMV-seropositive. The CDR3 runs from the conserved cysteine through the conserved F or W. The D gene is left open where the match is weak. Clone size, where shown, is once, few, many, or a class for clones that have expanded.

d_call: TRBD1
v_call: TRBV30
clone_size: -
j_call: TRBJ2-7
cdr3_nt: TGTGCCTTGGGACAGGGGGCCTACGAGCAGTACTTC
cdr3_aa: CALGQGAYEQYF

d_call: TRBD1
v_call: TRBV5-4
clone_size: -
j_call: TRBJ2-7
cdr3_nt: TGTGCCAGCAGTCGGACAGGAGCCTACGAGCAGTACTTC
cdr3_aa: CASSRTGAYEQYF

d_call: TRBD1
v_call: TRBV16
clone_size: -
j_call: TRBJ1-1
cdr3_nt: TGTGCCAGCAGCCCAAACAGGGGTATGAACACTGAAGCTTTCTTT
cdr3_aa: CASSPNRGMNTEAFF

d_call: -
v_call: TRBV5-1
clone_size: -
j_call: TRBJ1-4
cdr3_nt: TGCGCCAGCAGCTTAGGAGCAACTAATGAAAAACTGTTTTTT
cdr3_aa: CASSLGATNEKLFF

d_call: -
v_call: TRBV7-3
clone_size: few
j_call: TRBJ2-3
cdr3_nt: TGTGCCAGCAGCTTCAGGGGGGGCACAGATACGCAGTATTTT
cdr3_aa: CASSFRGGTDTQYF

d_call: -
v_call: TRBV6-5
clone_size: -
j_call: TRBJ1-5
cdr3_nt: TGTGCCAGCAGTGGGCAGGGAAGACAGCCCCAGCATTTT
cdr3_aa: CASSGQGRQPQHF

d_call: -
v_call: TRBV7-9
clone_size: -
j_call: TRBJ2-1
cdr3_nt: TGTGCCAGCAGCACTTTTCGCAGACCGGGATTCTCCTACAATGAGCAGTTCTTC
cdr3_aa: CASSTFRRPGFSYNEQFF

d_call: -
v_call: TRBV6-1
clone_size: few
j_call: TRBJ2-7
cdr3_nt: TGTGCCAGCAGTGAAGCCCCGGGAGAGGGGCACTACGAGCAGTACTTC
cdr3_aa: CASSEAPGEGHYEQYF

d_call: TRBD1
v_call: TRBV6-1
clone_size: few
j_call: TRBJ1-2
cdr3_nt: TGTGCCAGCAGTGAACTGACAGGGGCGAGGTATGGCTACACCTTC
cdr3_aa: CASSELTGARYGYTF

d_call: -
v_call: TRBV7-9
clone_size: -
j_call: TRBJ1-1
cdr3_nt: TGTGCCAGCAGCTCGTACATACAGGTCCCTGAAGCTTTCTTT
cdr3_aa: CASSSYIQVPEAFF

d_call: TRBD1
v_call: TRBV6-1
clone_size: -
j_call: TRBJ2-5
cdr3_nt: TGTGCCAGCAGTGAATTGGGACAGATCCAAGAGACCCAGTACTTC
cdr3_aa: CASSELGQIQETQYF

d_call: TRBD2
v_call: TRBV15
clone_size: -
j_call: TRBJ2-1
cdr3_nt: TGTGCCACCAGCAGAGTTGATAGCGGGAACTACAATGAGCAGTTCTTC
cdr3_aa: CATSRVDSGNYNEQFF

d_call: -
v_call: TRBV2
clone_size: -
j_call: TRBJ2-3
cdr3_nt: TGTGCCAGCAAGCCCCCTAGCGCGGATACGCAGTATTTT
cdr3_aa: CASKPPSADTQYF

d_call: TRBD2
v_call: TRBV6-1
clone_size: once
j_call: TRBJ2-3
cdr3_nt: TGTGCCAGCAGTGTAGGACTAGCGACAGATACGCAGTATTTT
cdr3_aa: CASSVGLATDTQYF

d_call: -
v_call: TRBV2
clone_size: once
j_call: TRBJ1-2
cdr3_nt: TGTGCCAGCAGTCCGGACAGTAGCTATGGCTACACCTTC
cdr3_aa: CASSPDSSYGYTF

d_call: TRBD1
v_call: TRBV6-1
clone_size: once
j_call: TRBJ1-1
cdr3_nt: TGTGCCAGCAAGGGACAGGGATTTTCCCCTGAAGCTTTCTTT
cdr3_aa: CASKGQGFSPEAFF

d_call: TRBD2
v_call: TRBV29-1
clone_size: few
j_call: TRBJ2-2
cdr3_nt: TGCAGCGTAACCCGGGGGGGGAAAAGCACCGGGGAGCTGTTTTTT
cdr3_aa: CSVTRGGKSTGELFF

d_call: TRBD1
v_call: TRBV19
clone_size: -
j_call: TRBJ2-6
cdr3_nt: TGTGCCAGTCTAGGGACAGCCGACTCTGGGGCCAACGTCCTGACTTTC
cdr3_aa: CASLGTADSGANVLTF

d_call: TRBD1
v_call: TRBV10-1
clone_size: few
j_call: TRBJ2-1
cdr3_nt: TGCGCCAGTTCCGGGACAGGGGTCTACAATGAGCAGTTCTTC
cdr3_aa: CASSGTGVYNEQFF

d_call: -
v_call: TRBV6-1
clone_size: -
j_call: TRBJ2-2
cdr3_nt: TGTGCCAGCACAGACAGGTGGGGTACCGGGGAGCTGTTTTTT
cdr3_aa: CASTDRWGTGELFF

d_call: -
v_call: TRBV1
clone_size: -
j_call: TRBJ2-7
cdr3_nt: TGCACCAGCAGCCTACTTAGCGGGAGGGCCGCCTACGAGCAGTACTTC
cdr3_aa: CTSSLLSGRAAYEQYF

d_call: TRBD2
v_call: TRBV5-1
clone_size: -
j_call: TRBJ2-7
cdr3_nt: TGCGCCAGCAGCCCTGGGGGGGGGAGCGGCGAGCAGTACTTC
cdr3_aa: CASSPGGGSGEQYF

d_call: -
v_call: TRBV9
clone_size: -
j_call: TRBJ2-5
cdr3_nt: TGTGCCAGCAGCGTATCGGTACACCAAGAGACCCAGTACTTC
cdr3_aa: CASSVSVHQETQYF

d_call: -
v_call: TRBV5-1
clone_size: -
j_call: TRBJ2-7
cdr3_nt: TGCGCCAGCAGCTTGGTCGGAGGGAACGAGCAGTACTTC
cdr3_aa: CASSLVGGNEQYF

d_call: -
v_call: TRBV2
clone_size: -
j_call: TRBJ1-3
cdr3_nt: TGTGCCAGCAGTGAACAGGGGCTTCGGGCCATATATTTT
cdr3_aa: CASSEQGLRAIYF

d_call: TRBD2
v_call: TRBV4-1
clone_size: once
j_call: TRBJ2-3
cdr3_nt: TGCGCCAGCAGCCCTAGCGGGAGTACAGATACGCAGTATTTT
cdr3_aa: CASSPSGSTDTQYF

d_call: TRBD2
v_call: TRBV6-5
clone_size: -
j_call: TRBJ2-4
cdr3_nt: TGTGCCAGCTCCCGGACTAGCGGGAGATTAGACATTCAGTACTTC
cdr3_aa: CASSRTSGRLDIQYF

d_call: TRBD2
v_call: TRBV6-1
clone_size: -
j_call: TRBJ2-3
cdr3_nt: TGTGCCAGCACCTCCCTAGCGGATCCCACAGATACGCAGTATTTT
cdr3_aa: CASTSLADPTDTQYF

d_call: TRBD1
v_call: TRBV12-5
clone_size: -
j_call: TRBJ2-5
cdr3_nt: TGTGCTAGTGGTTTGACCACAGGGGAGGAGACCCAGTACTTC
cdr3_aa: CASGLTTGEETQYF

d_call: -
v_call: TRBV19
clone_size: -
j_call: TRBJ2-2
cdr3_nt: TGTGCCAGTACAGCGGCACCTTTGAACACCGGGGAGCTGTTTTTT
cdr3_aa: CASTAAPLNTGELFF

d_call: -
v_call: TRBV4-1
clone_size: few
j_call: TRBJ1-5
cdr3_nt: TGCGCCAGCAGCCAGACTCAGCAGGGGAGCCAGCCCCAGCATTTT
cdr3_aa: CASSQTQQGSQPQHF

d_call: -
v_call: TRBV30
clone_size: -
j_call: TRBJ2-1
cdr3_nt: TGTGCCTGGACCCGCCGAGGGCACCCTTACAATGAGCAGTTCTTC
cdr3_aa: CAWTRRGHPYNEQFF

d_call: TRBD1
v_call: TRBV9
clone_size: -
j_call: TRBJ1-5
cdr3_nt: TGTGCCAGCAGCGTATCCGGGGGGACAGGGTCGGATCAGCCCCAGCATTTT
cdr3_aa: CASSVSGGTGSDQPQHF

d_call: TRBD1
v_call: TRBV5-1
clone_size: -
j_call: TRBJ2-1
cdr3_nt: TGCGCCAGCAGCTTTGTGGTGACAGGGAATTCCAATGAGCAGTTCTTC
cdr3_aa: CASSFVVTGNSNEQFF

d_call: TRBD1
v_call: TRBV6-6
clone_size: medium-sized
j_call: TRBJ1-2
cdr3_nt: TGTGCCAGCAGTTCGGGACAGGGAAATGGCTACACCTTC
cdr3_aa: CASSSGQGNGYTF

d_call: -
v_call: TRBV19
clone_size: -
j_call: TRBJ1-4
cdr3_nt: TGTGCCAGTAGTATAGGACATGGTAATGAAAAACTGTTTTTT
cdr3_aa: CASSIGHGNEKLFF

d_call: TRBD2
v_call: TRBV5-1
clone_size: -
j_call: TRBJ2-2
cdr3_nt: TGCGCCAGCCTAGCGGATAACACCGGGGAGCTGTTTTTT
cdr3_aa: CASLADNTGELFF

d_call: TRBD2
v_call: TRBV9
clone_size: -
j_call: TRBJ2-1
cdr3_nt: TGTGCCAGCGCAATTAGCGGGAGCTCCTACAATGAGCAGTTCTTC
cdr3_aa: CASAISGSSYNEQFF

d_call: TRBD2
v_call: TRBV28
clone_size: -
j_call: TRBJ2-2
cdr3_nt: TGTGCCAGCATCGGGGGGGCAAGTAGGGAGCTGTTTTTT
cdr3_aa: CASIGGASRELFF

d_call: -
v_call: TRBV4-1
clone_size: -
j_call: TRBJ2-5
cdr3_nt: TGCGCCAGCAGCCAAGATTACGCAGGGAGGGAGACCCAGTACTTC
cdr3_aa: CASSQDYAGRETQYF

d_call: -
v_call: TRBV6-6
clone_size: -
j_call: TRBJ2-7
cdr3_nt: TGTGCCAGCAGTTACGGGGGGGCTACCAAGTACGAGCAGTACTTC
cdr3_aa: CASSYGGATKYEQYF

d_call: -
v_call: TRBV12-5
clone_size: -
j_call: TRBJ2-3
cdr3_nt: TGTGCTAGTGGGCTGCTAACAGATACGCAGTATTTT
cdr3_aa: CASGLLTDTQYF

d_call: TRBD1
v_call: TRBV11-3
clone_size: -
j_call: TRBJ1-2
cdr3_nt: TGTGCCAGCAGCGCCGCCGGGACAGGGTCCTATGGCTACACCTTC
cdr3_aa: CASSAAGTGSYGYTF

d_call: TRBD2
v_call: TRBV5-1
clone_size: -
j_call: TRBJ2-7
cdr3_nt: TGCGCCAGTCGGACTAGCGGGTCCTACGAGCAGTACTTC
cdr3_aa: CASRTSGSYEQYF

d_call: TRBD2
v_call: TRBV30
clone_size: -
j_call: TRBJ2-7
cdr3_nt: TGTGCCTGGGGCTCTAGCGGGAGATACGAGCAGTACTTC
cdr3_aa: CAWGSSGRYEQYF

d_call: TRBD2
v_call: TRBV2
clone_size: -
j_call: TRBJ2-1
cdr3_nt: TGTGCCACCGCCGGACTAGCCATTGAGCAGTTCTTC
cdr3_aa: CATAGLAIEQFF